The T cell receptor (beta chain) described here comes from a study of CD8+ T cells in alopecia areata. Per germline, CDR1 SEHNR and CDR2 FQNEAQ (reference sequence). The J segment lost 4 bases and the V segment lost 1 base, leaving 4 bases of the junction unmatched. This CDR3 spans 15 amino acids. It was cDNA, reverse transcribed from extracted RNA, that served as the sequencing template. Clones were read by immunoSEQ multiplex PCR, and TCRdb kept only the in-frame ones, dropping some. Here the sample spans 150,000 to 200,000 clones, 50% to 70% being singletons. Documented treatment: oral pan-JAK inhibitor, 5-10 mg twice daily.

The source is a human donor with alopecia areata. The rearrangement joins TRBV7-9 to TRBJ1-2; 9 bases fit TRBD1. Material: CD4+ T cells sorted from blood, obtained at week 4, from a patient treated with tofacitinib. The CDR3 here is CASSLGTGDLYGYTF. DNA of the CDR3: TGTGCCAGCAGCTTAGGGACAGGGGATCTCTATGGCTACACCTTC. Full variable domain (outside the CDR3, taken from reference TRBV7-9 and TRBJ1-2): DTGVSQNPRHKITKRGQNVTFRCDPISEHNRLYWYRQTLGQGPEFLTYFQNEAQLEKSRLLSDRFSAERPKGSFSTLEIQRTEQGDSAMYLCASSLGTGDLYGYTFGSGTRLTVV.